The 2 T cell receptor beta chains below were found in one sample sequenced in a study of resident and recirculating memory T cells in vitiligo. Sequencing used immunoSEQ multiplex PCR; TCRdb keeps in-frame clones, though not all of them. The data show approximately 69,000 clones, approximately 89% seen once. The sample was blood. These receptors were taken from a male donor with vitiligo.

In its sample, this clone was seen a few times. The V and J genes are TRBV2 and TRBJ2-3; 9 bases agree with TRBD2. The V gene end was trimmed by 8 bases and the J gene end by 4 bases; junction bases not matched to a gene: 10. Germline CDR1 SNHLY, CDR2 FYNNEI. This CDR3 has 15 residues. The CDR3 is CASGVRGGGADTQYF. CDR3 nucleotides: TGTGCCAGCGGGGTGCGGGGGGGCGGTGCAGATACGCAGTATTTT.

J is TRBJ2-3 and V is TRBV7-9, with 9 positions matching TRBD2. With 5 bases clipped from V and 2 bases from J, the junction kept 5 bases outside the gene matches. The germline gives CDR1 SEHNR, CDR2 FQNEAQ (reference sequence). The CDR3 consists of 15 residues. The CDR3 DNA sequence: TGTGCCAGCAGCCTTAGCGGGGGTAACACAGATACGCAGTATTTT. The encoded protein is CASSLSGGNTDTQYF.